The sequence of this T cell receptor (beta chain) was determined in a study of blood T cell repertoires in COVID-19. Sequencing was performed with immunoSEQ multiplex PCR; in TCRdb, only in-frame clones are kept and a portion is missing. The data contain 250,000 to 300,000 clones, approximately 91% of them singletons. With 5 bases clipped from V and 1 base from J, the junction kept 7 bases outside the gene matches. Germline V gene data show CDR1 as SGHVS and CDR2 as FNYEAQ. This CDR3 spans 15 amino acids. The source is a woman aged 60-70 years with acute or convalescent COVID-19. This chain joins TRBV7-6 and TRBJ2-5; 7 nucleotides line up with TRBD1. Material: peripheral blood. CDR3 sequence reads: CASSLQGQIQETQYF. Written as DNA, the CDR3 is TGTGCCAGCAGCCTACAGGGACAGATCCAAGAGACCCAGTACTTC.